The next 11 T cell receptor beta chains were all read from a single sample in a study of T cells in Graves' hyperthyroidism and ophthalmopathy. TCR beta CDR3 regions were amplified from RNA. With the HTBI primer set, the TCR CDR3 went through a first round of RT-PCR. Via MiXCR, TCRdb re-called the multiplex PCR reads, giving one row per CDR3 protein. The sample holds about 400,000 distinct CDR3 sequences, 14% to 15% seen once. Sequencing was carried out using blood. Receptors were obtained from a woman between 25 and 40 years old with Graves' hyperthyroidism.

At least ten counts were recorded for this clonotype. The V gene is TRBV28, the J gene TRBJ2-1; possibly TRBD2 for D (5 bases). CDR3 length equals 13 residues. V lost 10 bases and J 9 bases, leaving 19 bases between the germline ends. Germline values: CDR1 MDHEN, CDR2 SYDVKM. The CDR3 DNA follows: TGTGCCACCCACGACTACAACCTTGGTGAGCAGTTCTTC. Translation gives CATHDYNLGEQFF.

This clonotype was observed a handful of times. The chain carries TRBV20-1 and TRBJ2-2; D gene ambiguous. Germline V CDR1 and CDR2: DFQATT, SNEGSKA (reference sequence). V lost 3 bases to trimming and J lost 0 bases, with 14 bases between them. There are 16 residues in the CDR3. The CDR3 bases are TGCAGTGCTAGGCCCCTTTTGGGGACGAACACCGGGGAGCTGTTTTTT. Protein: CSARPLLGTNTGELFF.

This chain links TRBV3-1 with TRBJ2-7; a weak D match, TRBD1 (6 bases). The V and J ends lost 3 bases and 2 bases respectively, with 14 bases between them. This CDR3 is built from 15 residues. CDR1 and CDR2 from the germline V gene are LGHDT and YNNKEL (reference sequence). CDR3 nucleotide sequence: TGTGCCAGCAGCCACGGACGACAGGTGACCTACGAGCAGTACTTC. Its translation is CASSHGRQVTYEQYF.

There are a few counts of this clonotype. CDR3 amino acids: CSVSGGSSYNEQFF. The CDR3 nucleotides are TGCAGCGTTTCGGGCGGGAGCTCCTACAATGAGCAGTTCTTC. The chain links TRBV29-1 to TRBJ2-1, with TRBD2 matching over 7 bases. This CDR3 has 14 amino acids. Germline V gives CDR1 SQVTM, CDR2 ANQGSEA. Trimming took 5 bases from V and 0 from J; bases not matched to a gene: 4.

This clonotype was picked up many times. This CDR3 is CASLRDYQVEQYF. The DNA of the CDR3 is TGTGCCAGCCTCAGGGATTACCAGGTGGAGCAGTACTTC. The chain joins TRBV2 to TRBJ2-7; D is possibly TRBD1 (5 bases). Trimming left V 8 bases short and J 7 bases short, with 18 bases between. The CDR3 consists of 13 residues. The germline V gene has CDR1 SNHLY and CDR2 FYNNEI.

This clonotype was counted between two and nine times. The V gene is TRBV25-1, the J gene TRBJ2-3, with TRBD2 matching over 10 bases. Germline trimming cut 2 bases from V and 5 bases from J; bases unmatched to any gene: 10. The CDR3 has 17 residues. Germline V lookup: CDR1 MGHDK, CDR2 SYGVNS. CDR3 sequence: CASSEGRLAGVLDTQYF. Written as DNA, the CDR3 is TGTGCCAGCAGTGAAGGTCGTCTAGCGGGGGTTCTAGATACGCAGTATTTT.

This rearrangement joins TRBV6-2 or TRBV6-3 to TRBJ2-5; a possible D gene is TRBD2 (5 bases). Per the germline V gene, CDR1 is MNHEY and CDR2 is SVGEGT. The CDR3 sequence is 12 residues long. Trimming pared 4 bases from V and 4 bases from J, leaving 7 bases between. The CDR3 sequence is CASSSGSETQYF. DNA of the CDR3: TGTGCCAGCAGTTCGGGGTCAGAGACCCAGTACTTC.

The sample holds many counts of this clonotype. The chain employs TRBV2 and TRBJ2-7; TRBD2 matches at 8 bases. Germline CDR1 is SNHLY and CDR2 is FYNNEI. The J segment lost 3 bases and the V segment lost 6 bases, leaving 7 bases of the junction unmatched. The CDR3 contains 14 residues. The CDR3: CASRSLAGFYEQYF. CDR3 nucleotides: TGTGCCAGCAGGAGCCTAGCGGGTTTCTACGAGCAGTACTTC.

This clonotype was observed a few times. The V and J genes are TRBV28 and TRBJ2-3; 12 positions agree with TRBD1. The trim removed 8 bases at V and 2 bases at J, leaving 20 bases unmatched. The CDR3 is made up of 20 amino acids. From germline, CDR1 is MDHEN and CDR2 SYDVKM. The CDR3: CASPLGSRDRGQINTDTQYF. Here the CDR3 DNA reads TGTGCCAGCCCCCTGGGGTCCCGGGACAGGGGGCAAATAAACACAGATACGCAGTATTTT.

There are a few counts of this clonotype. The chain is built from TRBV11-3 and TRBJ2-3; 9 bases map to TRBD2. Unmatched junction bases numbered 2, after V lost 1 base and J lost 0 bases. The CDR3 runs 16 residues. Germline-derived CDR1 and CDR2 are SGHNT and YENEEA. In DNA, the CDR3 is TGTGCCAGCAGCTTAGGGGGGACTAGCAGCACAGATACGCAGTATTTT. As protein: CASSLGGTSSTDTQYF.

This clonotype was counted between two and nine times. V is TRBV3-1 and J is TRBJ2-1; the D gene is possibly TRBD1 (6 bases). This CDR3 has 15 amino acids. In germline, CDR1 is LGHDT, CDR2 YNNKEL (reference sequence). Trimming left V 0 bases short and J 9 bases short, with 15 bases between. CDR3 protein: CASSQDSGAIVEQFF. The CDR3 DNA is TGTGCCAGCAGCCAAGATTCAGGGGCGATAGTTGAGCAGTTCTTC.